This T cell receptor beta chain was found in a study of metastatic and nonmetastatic thyroid tumors. Study context: For malignant and benign thyroid patients, tumor or nodule tissue and blood were the sources whose repertoires were compared. Findings and caveats of the study: For both blood and tumor, malignant thyroid tumors reportedly showed significantly higher TCR beta diversity than benign nodules did.

Thyroid surgery was performed in patients who had received no treatment beforehand. Methods used by the authors: Clinicopathological groups differed in CDR3, with these differences serving to build a distant-metastasis classifier for papillary thyroid cancer. TCRdb re-called the PCR reads with MiXCR. TCRdb, not the authors, supplied the V and J calls. Among over 25,000 clones listed, about 4.1% were seen once. At least ten counts were recorded for this clone. The antigen remains unidentified. Trimming pared 6 bases from V and 0 bases from J, leaving 13 bases between. Germline V gene lookup returns CDR1 DFQATT and CDR2 SNEGSKA (reference sequence). This CDR3 comprises 14 residues.

Sequenced sample: blood. This receptor was identified in a female donor with papillary thyroid cancer or a benign thyroid nodule (not recorded which). Some clones in this sample may be carry-over from other donors' samples. The V and J genes are TRBV20-1 and TRBJ2-3, with a possible D match to TRBD1 (6 bases). CDR3 sequence: CSAPRQDSTDTQYF. In nucleotides, the CDR3 is TGCAGTGCCCCCCGACAGGATAGCACAGATACGCAGTATTTT.